These T cell receptor beta chains were read from a single sample in a study of shared clonotypes between healthy human individuals. The table came from immunoSEQ multiplex PCR; TCRdb's copy has only in-frame clones and leaves some out. Of just over 2,000,000 clones detected, about 95% appear once; the ten largest clones hold roughly 0.13%. Input material: naive CD4+ T cells sorted from blood. The receptor source for this set is a man younger than 35 in good health. The CDR3 runs from the conserved cysteine through the conserved F or W. Each record gives: V gene, J gene, CDR3 protein.

V: TRBV7-8
J: TRBJ1-5
CDR3: CASSPRGGSNQPQHF

V: TRBV5-4
J: TRBJ2-3
CDR3: CASRLAGGDTQYF

V: TRBV9
J: TRBJ1-6
CDR3: CASSTGPGGNSPLHF

V: TRBV2
J: TRBJ1-5
CDR3: CASSERARVREQPQHF

V: TRBV2
J: TRBJ2-1
CDR3: CASTTRGLAGGGRQFF

V: TRBV5-1
J: TRBJ2-1
CDR3: CASSLDQAYNEQFF

V: TRBV18
J: TRBJ1-2
CDR3: CATSPGENYGYTF

V: TRBV21-1
J: TRBJ1-5
CDR3: CASSDAPSGTGATHGNQPQHF

V: TRBV28
J: TRBJ1-1
CDR3: CASSLRTVNTEAFF

V: TRBV27
J: TRBJ1-2
CDR3: CASSLGTGPRGYGYTF

V: TRBV10-1
J: TRBJ1-1
CDR3: CASSEAGNTEAFF

V: TRBV19
J: TRBJ1-5
CDR3: CASSIQGDGQPQHF

V: TRBV18
J: TRBJ2-1
CDR3: CASSPVGGGPYNEQFF

V: TRBV7-2
J: TRBJ1-5
CDR3: CASSGGFDNQPQHF

V: TRBV2
J: TRBJ1-2
CDR3: CASSWAQSGGYTF

V: TRBV2
J: TRBJ2-3
CDR3: CASSEARGGDTQYF

V: TRBV5-1
J: TRBJ1-1
CDR3: CASSLGANTEAFF

V: TRBV2
J: TRBJ1-1
CDR3: CASSESGLNTEAFF

V: TRBV27
J: TRBJ2-1
CDR3: CASSTRDSRLRQFF

V: TRBV10-2
J: TRBJ2-1
CDR3: CASQVRDYRIDNEQFF

V: TRBV2
J: TRBJ2-7
CDR3: CASREWGGSSYEQYF

V: TRBV28
J: TRBJ2-2
CDR3: CASRRDLNTGELFF

V: TRBV18
J: TRBJ2-7
CDR3: CASSPPNREKLEQYF

V: TRBV2
J: TRBJ1-5
CDR3: CASRGAGVYQPQHF

V: TRBV10-3
J: TRBJ2-7
CDR3: CATGTSIYEQYF

V: TRBV6-5
J: TRBJ2-5
CDR3: CASGRLEETQYF

V: TRBV10-2
J: TRBJ2-2
CDR3: CASSEWRTGELFF

V: TRBV6-1
J: TRBJ1-2
CDR3: CASSETGRFLGYTF

V: TRBV14
J: TRBJ2-5
CDR3: CASSRTSGREETQYF

V: TRBV7-9
J: TRBJ1-1
CDR3: CASSFPGTGGFTEAFF

V: TRBV6-5
J: TRBJ2-1
CDR3: CASSSDWGEQFF

V: TRBV19
J: TRBJ1-3
CDR3: CASSMAGDSGNTIYF

V: TRBV5-8
J: TRBJ2-5
CDR3: CASGDGTQVMSQYF

V: TRBV5-1
J: TRBJ1-5
CDR3: CASSMTGLGNQPQHF

V: TRBV7-9
J: TRBJ2-2
CDR3: CASARGTGELFF

V: TRBV4-3
J: TRBJ2-2
CDR3: CASSQEPGTGAGELFF

V: TRBV5-1
J: TRBJ2-3
CDR3: CASRPGLAGGPTDTQYF

V: TRBV5-1
J: TRBJ2-5
CDR3: CASSQTGPQETQYF

V: TRBV10-3
J: TRBJ2-5
CDR3: CATRTGQETQYF

V: TRBV7-9
J: TRBJ2-7
CDR3: CASSSYLYEQYF

V: TRBV5-1
J: TRBJ2-4
CDR3: CASSPQAKNIQYF

V: TRBV10-3
J: TRBJ2-2
CDR3: CATSTGYDTGELFF

V: TRBV29-1
J: TRBJ2-1
CDR3: CSVEDWLADNEQFF

V: TRBV4-1
J: TRBJ1-1
CDR3: CASSPEGGAWNTEAFF

V: TRBV30
J: TRBJ1-1
CDR3: CAWRTGAMNTEAFF

V: TRBV30
J: TRBJ1-6
CDR3: CAWSVRLGSPLHF

V: TRBV5-1
J: TRBJ1-1
CDR3: CASSPTQGANTEAFF

V: TRBV19
J: TRBJ2-1
CDR3: CASSILGSFDEQFF